A single sample gave rise to the 14 T cell receptor beta chains below, sequenced in a study of PD-L1 blockade in urothelial cancer. Generated by immunoSEQ multiplex PCR, the TCRdb table keeps only in-frame clones and is missing some. The sample contains about 120,000 clones, 86% of which appear only once. The time point was: peripheral blood 6 weeks after treatment start. Source: PBMCs, taken around atezolizumab (anti-PD-L1) treatment. Source of these receptors: a man aged 50-59 years with urothelial cancer.

The chain combines TRBV19 with TRBJ1-5, with 7 bases lining up with TRBD1. V dropped 3 bases and J dropped 2; count of bases not matched to a gene: 7. CDR3 length: 16 amino acids. CDR1 and CDR2 (germline): LNHDA, SQIVND (reference sequence). CDR3 sequence: CASSIEQGRGNQPQHF. The CDR3 coding sequence is TGTGCCAGTAGTATTGAACAGGGGCGAGGCAATCAGCCCCAGCATTTT.

This chain joins TRBV7-8 and TRBJ2-3; 7 bases are shared with TRBD2. CDR1 is SGHVS and CDR2 is FQNEAQ in the germline V gene. V was pared by 6 bases and J by 6 bases, with 15 bases of the junction left unmatched. The length of the CDR3 is 16 residues. The CDR3 sequence is CASRQTRTSNRDTQYF. The CDR3 bases are TGTGCCAGCAGACAAACCCGGACTAGTAACCGGGATACGCAGTATTTT.

The chain links TRBV28 to TRBJ2-3; TRBD1 is a possible D gene (5 bases). The CDR3 totals 16 residues. CDR1 is MDHEN, CDR2 SYDVKM, per germline. V was trimmed by 7 bases and J by 2 bases, leaving 19 bases between them. In nucleotides, the CDR3 is TGTGCCAGCACTCAATGGGGCGCCTCCATCACAGATACGCAGTATTTT. Its protein is CASTQWGASITDTQYF.

The chain couples TRBV5-1 to TRBJ2-2; 9 bases line up with TRBD1. CDR1 is SGHRS, CDR2 YFSETQ, per germline. Losses at the gene ends were 4 bases for V and 5 bases for J; bases not matched to a gene: 9. The CDR3 length is 16 residues. The CDR3 coding sequence is TGCGCCAGCAGCAACAATCCGGGACAGGGTACCGGGGAGCTGTTTTTT. It yields the protein CASSNNPGQGTGELFF.

This chain joins TRBV2 and TRBJ2-2, with 7 bases lining up with TRBD1. CDR3 length: 16 residues. CDR1 and CDR2 (germline): SNHLY, FYNNEI. Losses at the gene ends were 9 bases for V and 3 bases for J; bases not matched to a gene: 13. The CDR3, as DNA: TGTGCCAGAGAGAGGTCCGGACAGGAGTACACCGGGGAGCTGTTTTTT. This sequence encodes CARERSGQEYTGELFF.

The CDR3 protein is CASSPAGLGSEKLFF. The CDR3 coding sequence is TGTGCCAGTAGCCCGGCGGGGTTGGGCAGTGAAAAACTGTTTTTT. The chain links TRBV19 to TRBJ1-4; D is ambiguous. CDR3 length equals 15 residues. Germline V gene lookup returns CDR1 LNHDA and CDR2 SQIVND (reference sequence). Trimming pared 6 bases from V and 7 bases from J, leaving 18 bases between.

The chain combines TRBV18 with TRBJ1-2, with TRBD1 identical over 9 bases. The CDR3 runs 16 residues. Per germline, CDR1 KGHSH and CDR2 LQKENI. V was pared by 3 bases and J by 0 bases, with 5 bases of the junction left unmatched. CDR3 residues: CASSPQGQGTNYGYTF. In nucleotides, the CDR3 is TGTGCCAGCTCACCCCAGGGACAGGGAACTAACTATGGCTACACCTTC.

This sequence joins TRBV5-1 and TRBJ2-5; TRBD2 might be the D (5 bases). Trimming took 6 bases from V and 3 from J, leaving 12 bases between them. The CDR3 totals 13 residues. CDR1 SGHRS and CDR2 YFSETQ come from the germline V gene. The DNA of the CDR3 is TGCGCCAGCACCGTCCCGGGGAAAGAGACCCAGTACTTC. Translation: CASTVPGKETQYF.

The chain links TRBV28 to TRBJ2-1, with unresolved D. The V gene's germline CDR1 is MDHEN and CDR2 SYDVKM. This CDR3 has 12 amino acids. Trimming pared 3 bases from V and 6 bases from J, leaving 6 bases between. This chain's CDR3 is CASSFVFNEQFF. Written as DNA, the CDR3 is TGTGCCAGCAGTTTTGTCTTCAATGAGCAGTTCTTC.

This rearrangement joins TRBV6-1 to TRBJ1-1, with a tentative D call TRBD1 (6 bases). Deletions cut 7 bases from V and 4 bases from J, with 13 bases between. The CDR3 covers 13 residues. The germline V gene has CDR1 MNHNS and CDR2 SASEGT. CDR3 bases: TGTGCCAGCAAGGCCAGGGGTGGCACTGAAGCTTTCTTT. It yields the protein CASKARGGTEAFF.

This clone was counted only a few times. The V and J genes are TRBV5-1 and TRBJ2-3; a possible D gene is TRBD2 (6 bases). The CDR3 length is 16 residues. The ends were cut back, 2 bases at V and 0 bases at J, with 13 bases in the middle. Germline V CDR1 and CDR2: SGHRS, YFSETQ. CDR3 DNA sequence: TGCGCCAGCAGCTTTGGCCAGGGACTTAGCACAGATACGCAGTATTTT. Its protein is CASSFGQGLSTDTQYF.

The chain combines TRBV10-2 with TRBJ1-6, with 7 bases matching TRBD1. The CDR3 totals 14 residues. The germline V gene has CDR1 WSHSY and CDR2 SAAADI. With 8 bases clipped from V and 7 bases from J, the junction kept 8 bases outside the gene matches. The CDR3 sequence: CASVDRVDNSPLHF. The DNA for the CDR3 is TGCGCCAGCGTAGACAGGGTGGACAATTCACCCCTCCACTTT.

This chain connects TRBV6-5 to TRBJ1-5; no reliable D call. The CDR3 contains 14 residues. Germline assignment: CDR1 MNHEY and CDR2 SVGAGI. With 5 bases removed from V and 3 bases from J, the gap between germline ends came to 11 bases. CDR3 loop: CASSRAGNNQPQHF. CDR3 in DNA: TGTGCCAGCAGTAGGGCGGGGAACAATCAGCCCCAGCATTTT.

The chain couples TRBV7-8 to TRBJ2-5; D unresolved. The V gene's germline CDR1 is SGHVS and CDR2 FQNEAQ. V was cut by 6 bases and J by 1 base, with 6 bases left in between. The CDR3 is 12 residues long. CDR3 coding DNA: TGTGCCAGCAGTCCCCTCCAAGAGACCCAGTACTTC. This encodes CASSPLQETQYF.